This entry lists 26 T cell receptor beta chains sequenced from one sample in a study of vaccination and CD4 T cells after COVID-19. Antigens for these TCRs are unknown. As to treatment: approximately 9-day PBMC culture with coronavirus spike peptide pools or control peptides (ViraFEST assay). Sequenced with the Oncomine TCR Beta short-read assay was DNA taken from cultured CD4+ T cells. Via MiXCR, TCRdb re-called the PCR reads, giving one row per CDR3 protein. The sample records 9,500 to 15,000 distinct CDR3 sequences, 60% being singletons. Source material: CD4+ T cells from blood, cultured in vitro. These receptors were taken from a human donor who had recovered from COVID-19.

The V and J genes are TRBV2 and TRBJ2-7; TRBD2 might be the D (5 bases). The CDR3 runs 12 residues. The V end was cut by 6 bases, the J end by 0 bases, with 6 bases between. From germline, CDR1 is SNHLY and CDR2 FYNNEI. CDR3 in DNA: TGTGCCAGCAGGGACTTCTCCTACGAGCAGTACTTC. It codes for CASRDFSYEQYF.

V usage is TRBV11-1 and J usage is TRBJ2-5, with D hard to call. Per the germline V gene, CDR1 is SGHAT and CDR2 is FQDESV (reference sequence). With 1 base removed from V and 2 bases from J, the gap between germline ends came to 8 bases. This CDR3 is 14 amino acids long. This CDR3 is CASSLGGKQETQYF. The CDR3 DNA is TGTGCCAGCAGCTTAGGTGGGAAACAAGAGACCCAGTACTTC. Complete variable domain (other parts from reference TRBV11-1 and TRBJ2-5): EAEVAQSPRYKITEKSQAVAFWCDPISGHATLYWYRQILGQGPELLVQFQDESVVDDSQLPKDRFSAERLKGVDSTLKIQPAELGDSAMYLCASSLGGKQETQYFGPGTRLLVL.

The chain is built from TRBV11-3 and TRBJ2-1; the D gene is possibly TRBD1 (5 bases). CDR1 is SGHNT and CDR2 is YENEEA in the germline V gene. Deletions cut 1 base from V and 2 bases from J, with 9 bases between. CDR3 length: 15 amino acids. CDR3 nucleotides: TGTGCCAGCAGCTTAGGGGGCGCGACCTACAATGAGCAGTTCTTC. It encodes CASSLGGATYNEQFF.

V and J are TRBV20-1 and TRBJ2-7; D may be TRBD2 (5 bases). The V and J ends lost 3 bases and 0 bases respectively, with 12 bases between them. Germline CDR1 reads DFQATT; CDR2 reads SNEGSKA (reference sequence). CDR3 length equals 14 residues. The CDR3 here is CSASRLAGSYEQYF. CDR3 DNA: TGCAGTGCTAGTCGGCTGGCGGGCTCCTACGAGCAGTACTTC.

In this sample, this clonotype turned up a few times. The chain joins TRBV20-1 to TRBJ1-1; D remains ambiguous. This CDR3 comprises 15 residues. The germline V gene has CDR1 DFQATT and CDR2 SNEGSKA (reference sequence). V lost 3 bases, J lost 2 bases, and 16 bases lay in between. The CDR3 nucleotides are TGCAGTGCTAGTTCCCCCCTTACAGCCAACACTGAAGCTTTCTTT. Amino acids: CSASSPLTANTEAFF.

This sequence joins TRBV30 and TRBJ2-6; D gene uncertain. V was cut by 1 base and J by 0 bases, with 10 bases left in between. This CDR3 has 16 amino acids. Per the germline V gene, CDR1 is GTSNPN and CDR2 is SVGIG (reference sequence). The CDR3 loop is CAWSDDTYSGANVLTF. The CDR3 bases are TGTGCCTGGAGTGATGACACCTACTCTGGGGCCAACGTCCTGACTTTC.

The V and J genes are TRBV12-3 or TRBV12-4 and TRBJ1-5; D unresolved. V lost 5 bases and J 6 bases, leaving 8 bases between the germline ends. The CDR3 extends over 12 amino acids. Here the CDR3 reads CASSRPPQPQHF. As DNA, the CDR3 is TGTGCCAGCAGTAGGCCGCCTCAGCCCCAGCATTTT.

The sample holds one count of this clonotype. Sequence at one end of the junction differs from germline and may be a read error. The V call is TRBV7-8, the J call TRBJ2-5; 8 nucleotides match TRBD1. The CDR3 consists of 16 residues. The V gene's germline CDR1 is SGHVS and CDR2 FQNEAQ. CDR3 DNA sequence: TGTGCAAGCAGCGTAGGAACAACAGGGGGTCAAGAGACCCAGTACTTC. Translated, it gives CASSVGTTGGQETQYF.

This clonotype was detected a few times. V is TRBV20-1 and J is TRBJ2-7; tentatively, D is TRBD1 or TRBD2 (5 bases each). Trimming pared 5 bases from V and 1 base from J, leaving 15 bases between. Germline CDR1 and CDR2: DFQATT and SNEGSKA (reference sequence). This CDR3 contains 14 residues. The CDR3 spells CSAGRDRGSYEQYF. CDR3 DNA: TGCAGTGCTGGCCGGGACCGGGGATCCTACGAGCAGTACTTC.

The rearrangement links TRBV20-1 to TRBJ2-3, with D unresolved. Trimming removed 3 bases from V and 1 base from J, with 5 bases in between. This CDR3 contains 12 residues. Per the germline V gene, CDR1 is DFQATT and CDR2 is SNEGSKA (reference sequence). For the CDR3, the DNA is TGCAGTGCTAGCAGACGCACAGATACGCAGTATTTT. Protein: CSASRRTDTQYF.

This chain joins TRBV28 and TRBJ1-1; D unclear. CDR3 size: 13 residues. From germline, CDR1 is MDHEN and CDR2 SYDVKM. The ends were cut back, 3 bases at V and 3 bases at J, with 8 bases in the middle. CDR3 amino acids: CASSFQAYTEAFF. As DNA, the CDR3 is TGTGCCAGCAGTTTCCAGGCGTACACTGAAGCTTTCTTT.

The table lists this clonotype with a few counts. The J gene is TRBJ1-2, the V gene TRBV19, with 8 bases aligning to TRBD1. V lost 6 bases, J lost 4 bases, and 7 bases stayed unmatched. Germline loops: CDR1 LNHDA, CDR2 SQIVND (reference sequence). CDR3 length: 14 amino acids. CDR3 region: CASSRQGSSYGYTF. CDR3 nucleotides: TGTGCCAGTAGCAGACAGGGGAGCTCCTATGGCTACACCTTC.

The CDR3 reads CASSPGLSAYEQYF. CDR3 bases: TGTGCCAGCAGCCCGGGACTATCGGCCTACGAGCAGTACTTC. The V gene is TRBV6-1, the J gene TRBJ2-7, with 7 nucleotides matching TRBD2. V lost 6 bases to trimming and J lost 2 bases; unmatched junction nucleotides: 7. Germline values: CDR1 MNHNS, CDR2 SASEGT. CDR3 size: 14 residues.

The chain has TRBV7-3 and TRBJ2-5; possibly TRBD1 or TRBD2 for D (7 bases each). Between the trimmed V and J ends, which lost 5 bases and 2 bases, there was a span of 15 bases. Looked up from germline, CDR1 is SGHTA and CDR2 is FQGTGA. The CDR3 has 15 amino acids. The CDR3 nucleotides are TGTGCCAGCAGCCCTGTCCAGGGGGGGCAAGAGACCCAGTACTTC. Its translation is CASSPVQGGQETQYF.

The gene calls are TRBV19 and TRBJ2-7; D is uncertain. Trimming shortened V by 3 bases and J by 3 bases, and 9 bases separated the two germline ends. CDR1 is LNHDA, CDR2 SQIVND, per germline (reference sequence). The CDR3 length is 13 residues. The CDR3 here is CASSIGRNYEQYF. The CDR3 region has the DNA TGTGCCAGTAGTATTGGCAGAAACTACGAGCAGTACTTC.

This clonotype was seen a few times. This rearrangement joins TRBV27 to TRBJ2-3; D not certain. Germline values: CDR1 MNHEY, CDR2 SMNVEV (reference sequence). The ends were cut back, 3 bases at V and 2 bases at J, with 6 bases in the middle. This CDR3 comprises 13 residues. The CDR3 DNA reads TGTGCCAGCAGTTTGTACCACACAGATACGCAGTATTTT. Translating it yields CASSLYHTDTQYF.

The chain combines TRBV28 with TRBJ1-5; D is uncertain. The CDR3 runs 14 residues. Deletions cut 5 bases from V and 4 bases from J, with 12 bases between. Germline CDR1 and CDR2: MDHEN and SYDVKM. CDR3 bases: TGTGCCAGCAGTGAAGCCCCCTTTAATCAGCCCCAGCATTTT. It encodes CASSEAPFNQPQHF.

This clonotype has more than one count but fewer than ten. This chain links TRBV20-1 with TRBJ2-3, with D perhaps being TRBD1 or TRBD2 (5 bases each). V lost 3 bases, J lost 5 bases, and 15 bases lay in between. Germline CDR1 and CDR2: DFQATT and SNEGSKA (reference sequence). The CDR3 spans 14 residues. The CDR3 DNA reads TGCAGTGCTAGCCGCGGGCAGGGTGGAGATACGCAGTATTTT. This gives the protein CSASRGQGGDTQYF.

This chain joins TRBV6-1 and TRBJ2-2, with D perhaps matching TRBD2 (6 bases). The V gene lost 5 bases and the J gene lost 5 bases, with 12 bases spanning the gap. Looked up from germline, CDR1 is MNHNS and CDR2 is SASEGT. This CDR3 spans 14 amino acids. CDR3 sequence reads: CASSPRGITGELFF. The DNA of the CDR3 is TGTGCCAGCAGTCCCCGCGGGATAACCGGGGAGCTGTTTTTT.

This chain uses TRBV27 with TRBJ1-5; no firm D call. In germline, CDR1 is MNHEY, CDR2 SMNVEV (reference sequence). Trimming removed 4 bases from V and 4 bases from J, with 11 bases in between. This CDR3 spans 14 amino acids. DNA for the CDR3: TGTGCCAGCAGTTCCCGCGACGTTAATCAGCCCCAGCATTTT. Translation gives CASSSRDVNQPQHF.

The chain employs TRBV20-1 and TRBJ1-5; 8 bases line up with TRBD1. The germline gives CDR1 DFQATT, CDR2 SNEGSKA (reference sequence). Trimming cost V 6 bases and J 3 bases; bases outside gene matches: 4. This CDR3 is built from 13 residues. The DNA for the CDR3 is TGCAGTGCACAGGGGGTCTCCAATCAGCCCCAGCATTTT. This gives the protein CSAQGVSNQPQHF.

The rearrangement links TRBV21-1 to TRBJ2-1; the table calls TRBD1, which could not be checked here. TRBV21-1 is tagged as a pseudogene. This CDR3 is 14 amino acids long. Written as DNA, the CDR3 is TGTGCCAGCAGCAACCCCCAGGGGGCTTGTGAGCAGTTCTTC. It codes for CASSNPQGACEQFF.

The J gene is TRBJ2-5, the V gene TRBV27, with unresolved D. The length of the CDR3 is 10 residues. Germline V gene sequence: CDR1 MNHEY, CDR2 SMNVEV (reference sequence). Trimming removed 8 bases from V and 4 bases from J, with 5 bases in between. This chain's CDR3 is CASGSETQYF. The CDR3 DNA sequence: TGTGCCAGCGGATCAGAGACCCAGTACTTC.

The chain joins TRBV15 to TRBJ1-2; 12 bases are shared with TRBD1. The germline V gene encodes CDR1 LNHNV and CDR2 YYDKDF (reference sequence). J gave up 4 bases and V 4 bases, and 7 bases lay outside the gene matches. This CDR3 is built from 16 residues. The DNA of the CDR3 is TGTGCCACCAGCACCGCCGGGACAGGGGGCGGCTATGGCTACACCTTC. Its protein is CATSTAGTGGGYGYTF.

The chain is built from TRBV21-1 and TRBJ1-4. TRBV21-1 is shown as a pseudogene. The CDR3 spans 14 residues. The CDR3 spells CASSKRGGGEKLFF. CDR3 sequence (DNA): TGTGCCAGCAGCAAACGGGGAGGTGGGGAAAAACTGTTTTTT.

A few counts support this clonotype. J is TRBJ1-3 and V is TRBV7-9; 7 positions agree with TRBD1. The CDR3 is 13 residues long. Germline lookup yields CDR1 SEHNR and CDR2 FQNEAQ (reference sequence). V lost 2 bases to trimming and J lost 7 bases; unmatched junction nucleotides: 2. CDR3 protein: CASSLTGVNTIYF. The CDR3 bases are TGTGCCAGCAGCTTAACAGGGGTGAACACCATATATTTT.